This T cell receptor (beta chain) is drawn from a study of control samples from healthy donors and cancer patients. This clone was seen only once. Germline V lookup: CDR1 SGHAT, CDR2 FQNNGV. V lost 4 bases, J lost 5 bases, and 12 bases lay in between. There are 15 residues in the CDR3. Repertoires were generated with immunoSEQ multiplex PCR, while TCRdb's copy carries only in-frame clones and drops some. The sample lists 77,000 or so clones; roughly 89% were seen once. This TCR came from a man aged 25-45 years in good health. The rearrangement uses TRBV11-2 and TRBJ1-6; D may be TRBD1 (5 bases). Sequenced: blood. CDR3 protein: CASSWGTGNNSPLHF. For the CDR3, the DNA is TGTGCCAGCAGCTGGGGGACGGGCAATAATTCACCCCTCCACTTT.